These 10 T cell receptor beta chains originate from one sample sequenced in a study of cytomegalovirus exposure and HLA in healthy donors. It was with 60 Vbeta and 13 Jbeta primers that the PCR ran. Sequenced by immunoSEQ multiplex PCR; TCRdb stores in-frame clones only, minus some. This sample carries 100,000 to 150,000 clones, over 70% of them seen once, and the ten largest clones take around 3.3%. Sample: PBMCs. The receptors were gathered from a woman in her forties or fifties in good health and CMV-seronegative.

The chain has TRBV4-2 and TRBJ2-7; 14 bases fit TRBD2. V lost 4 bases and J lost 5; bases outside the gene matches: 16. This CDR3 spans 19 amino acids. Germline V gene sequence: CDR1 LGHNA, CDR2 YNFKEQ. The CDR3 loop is CASSPTGTSGRRESNEQYF. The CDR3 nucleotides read TGTGCCAGCAGCCCAACCGGGACTAGCGGGAGAAGAGAGTCGAACGAGCAGTACTTC.

DNA for the CDR3: TGTGCCAGCAGCTCAAGGGGGACAGATCTCTACGAGCAGTACTTC. It is translated as CASSSRGTDLYEQYF. The chain links TRBV7-2 to TRBJ2-7; 7 bases align to TRBD1. This CDR3 region has 15 residues. V was pared by 4 bases and J by 3 bases, with 9 bases of the junction left unmatched. Germline loops: CDR1 SGHTA, CDR2 FQGNSA. Drawing the rest from reference TRBV7-2 and TRBJ2-7, the complete variable domain is GAGVSQSPSNKVTEKGKDVELRCDPISGHTALYWYRQSLGQGLEFLIYFQGNSAPDKSGLPSDRFSAERTGGSVSTLTIQRTQQEDSAVYLCASSSRGTDLYEQYFGPGTRLTVT.

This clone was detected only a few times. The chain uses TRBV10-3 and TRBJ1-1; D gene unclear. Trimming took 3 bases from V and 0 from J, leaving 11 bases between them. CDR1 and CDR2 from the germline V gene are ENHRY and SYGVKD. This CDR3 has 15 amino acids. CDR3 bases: TGTGCCATCAGTGACGGGATAACAATGAACACTGAAGCTTTCTTT. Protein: CAISDGITMNTEAFF.

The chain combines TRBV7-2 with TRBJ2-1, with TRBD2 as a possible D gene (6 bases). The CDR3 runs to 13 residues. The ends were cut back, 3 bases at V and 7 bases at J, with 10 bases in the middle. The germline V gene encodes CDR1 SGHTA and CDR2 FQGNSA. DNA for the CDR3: TGTGCCAGCAGCTTCGCGGAGGGGAATGAGCAGTTCTTC. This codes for CASSFAEGNEQFF.

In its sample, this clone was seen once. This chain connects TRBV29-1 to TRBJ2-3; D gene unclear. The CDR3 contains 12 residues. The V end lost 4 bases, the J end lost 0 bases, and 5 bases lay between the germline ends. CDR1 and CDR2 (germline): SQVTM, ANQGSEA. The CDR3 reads CSVASSTDTQYF. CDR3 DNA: TGCAGCGTTGCTAGTAGCACAGATACGCAGTATTTT.

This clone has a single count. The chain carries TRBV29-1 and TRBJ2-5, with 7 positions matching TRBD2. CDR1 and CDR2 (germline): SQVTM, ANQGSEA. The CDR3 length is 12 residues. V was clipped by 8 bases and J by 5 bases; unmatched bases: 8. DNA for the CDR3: TGCAGCCTAAGGGAGGGTGCGGAGACCCAGTACTTC. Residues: CSLREGAETQYF.

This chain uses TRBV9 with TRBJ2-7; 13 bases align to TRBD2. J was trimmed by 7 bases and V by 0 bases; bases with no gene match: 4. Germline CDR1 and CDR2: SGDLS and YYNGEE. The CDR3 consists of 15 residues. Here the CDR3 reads CASSVEGLAGLEQYF. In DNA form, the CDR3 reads TGTGCCAGCAGCGTAGAGGGACTAGCGGGATTGGAGCAGTACTTC. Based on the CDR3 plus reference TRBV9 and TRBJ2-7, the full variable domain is DSGVTQTPKHLITATGQRVTLRCSPRSGDLSVYWYQQSLDQGLQFLIQYYNGEERAKGNILERFSAQQFPDLHSELNLSSLELGDSALYFCASSVEGLAGLEQYFGPGTRLTVT.

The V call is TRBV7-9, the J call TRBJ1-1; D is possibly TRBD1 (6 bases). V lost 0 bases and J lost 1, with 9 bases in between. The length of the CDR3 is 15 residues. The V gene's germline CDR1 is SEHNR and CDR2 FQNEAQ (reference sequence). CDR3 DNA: TGTGCCAGCAGCTTAGCGGGGACAAAGAACACTGAAGCTTTCTTT. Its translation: CASSLAGTKNTEAFF.

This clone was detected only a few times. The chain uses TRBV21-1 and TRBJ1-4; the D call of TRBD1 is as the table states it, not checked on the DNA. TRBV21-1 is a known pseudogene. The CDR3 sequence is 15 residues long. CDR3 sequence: CASSTDTSTNEKLFF. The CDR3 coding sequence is TGTGCCAGCAGCACGGACACTTCAACTAATGAAAAACTGTTTTTT.

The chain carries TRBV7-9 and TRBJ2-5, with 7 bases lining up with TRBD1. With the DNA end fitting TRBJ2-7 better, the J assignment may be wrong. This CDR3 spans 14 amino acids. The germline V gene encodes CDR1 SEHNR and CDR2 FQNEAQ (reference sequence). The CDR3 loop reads CASSTTGTAYEQYF. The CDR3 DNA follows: TGTGCCAGCAGCACAACCGGGACAGCCTACGAGCAGTACTTC.